The source of this TCR beta chain is a study of blood T cell repertoires in COVID-19. Clones were sequenced by immunoSEQ multiplex PCR, and TCRdb holds only the in-frame ones, with some missing. Of roughly 200,000 clones in the sample, approximately 85% are singletons; the top ten hold around 6%. The ends lost 4 bases at V and 4 bases at J; junction bases unmatched: 4. This CDR3 contains 15 residues. Germline values: CDR1 SGHTA, CDR2 FQGTGA. Specimen: PBMCs or T cells enriched from blood (not recorded which). The gene calls are TRBV7-3 and TRBJ2-5; 12 bases match TRBD2. The sequence was collected from a man between 35 and 55 years old with acute COVID-19. The CDR3 is CASSSPGLAGETQYF. The CDR3 DNA follows: TGTGCCAGCAGCTCCCCGGGACTAGCGGGAGAGACCCAGTACTTC.